These T cell receptor beta chains were read from a single sample in a study of T cells after yellow fever vaccination. TCRdb itself ran the 5' RACE reads through MiXCR, one entry per CDR3 protein. Here the sample spans roughly 320,000 distinct CDR3 sequences, about 10% being singletons. The sample consisted of CD4+ T cells sorted from PBMCs, taken 45 days after the yellow fever booster vaccination. The receptor set was obtained from a man aged 18 to 30 who received the YFV17D yellow fever vaccine. CDR3s include the opening cysteine and the closing phenylalanine or tryptophan. A D gene is named only where the DNA matches it firmly. Part of the rows lack a size; the others show once, few, many or a class for expanded clones.

d_call,cdr3_length,clone_size,v_call,j_call,cdr3_nt,cdr3_aa
NA,17,many,TRBV20-1,TRBJ2-1,TGCAGTGCTAGGGACCGTTTTAGGGTAGGACAGTACAATGAGCAGTTCTTC,CSARDRFRVGQYNEQFF
NA,14,NA,TRBV4-3,TRBJ2-3,TGCGCCAGCAGCCAACACCCAGGGACAGATACGCAGTATTTT,CASSQHPGTDTQYF
NA,15,few,TRBV5-1,TRBJ1-2,TGCGCCAGCAGCTTGGTACCAGGAGCTAACTATGGCTACACCTTC,CASSLVPGANYGYTF
NA,12,few,TRBV20-1,TRBJ2-7,TGCAGTGGGGTTAAATATGAAGCCGAGCAGTACTTC,CSGVKYEAEQYF
NA,11,NA,TRBV2,TRBJ1-2,TGTGCCAGCACGGCCGGCTATGGCTACACCTTC,CASTAGYGYTF
NA,15,few,TRBV7-2,TRBJ2-5,TGTGCCAGCAGCCGCGCGGGGCCCAGCCAAGAGACCCAGTACTTC,CASSRAGPSQETQYF
NA,13,few,TRBV5-1,TRBJ2-2,TGCGCCAGCAGCTTAACCGAGGGCGGGGAGCTGTTTTTT,CASSLTEGGELFF
TRBD1,17,few,TRBV27,TRBJ2-1,TGTGCCAGCAGATTAGTGCCTCAGGGGGTCGCACACAATGAGCAGTTCTTC,CASRLVPQGVAHNEQFF
NA,15,many,TRBV9,TRBJ2-1,TGTGCCAGCAGCCCGCTAGCGAGCTCCTACAATGAGCAGTTCTTC,CASSPLASSYNEQFF
TRBD2,17,many,TRBV7-3,TRBJ2-1,TGTGCCAGCAGTTTCGTTGGTAGAGCGGGGGACGGCAATGAGCAGTTCTTC,CASSFVGRAGDGNEQFF
NA,13,few,TRBV20-1,TRBJ2-3,TGCAGTGGGGGGCCCTCTAGCACAGATACGCAGTATTTT,CSGGPSSTDTQYF
NA,14,NA,TRBV10-3,TRBJ2-2,TGTGCCACCTGGACTTCTATGAACACCGGGGAGCTGTTTTTT,CATWTSMNTGELFF
NA,10,few,TRBV28,TRBJ1-2,TGTGCCAGCGCTCTTAATGGCTACACCTTC,CASALNGYTF
NA,15,few,TRBV12-3/TRBV12-4,TRBJ1-2,TGTGCCAGCAGTTTAATCTCCCTAGCTAACTATGGCTACACCTTC,CASSLISLANYGYTF
TRBD1,15,NA,TRBV6-6,TRBJ1-6,TGTGCCAGCAGTTTCACAGACAGGGGTCGGTCACCCCTCCACTTT,CASSFTDRGRSPLHF
NA,15,NA,TRBV20-1,TRBJ1-6,TGCAGTGCTCTCTGGGGCGGCAGGAATAATTCACCCCTCCACTTT,CSALWGGRNNSPLHF
NA,17,NA,TRBV18,TRBJ1-4,TGTGCCAGCTCACCTCCTCCAGCAGGGCCATCTAATGAAAAACTGTTTTTT,CASSPPPAGPSNEKLFF
NA,14,NA,TRBV2,TRBJ1-1,TGTGCCAGCAGAGTCGGGGGGGAGAACACTGAAGCTTTCTTT,CASRVGGENTEAFF
NA,14,NA,TRBV20-1,TRBJ1-1,TGCAGTGCTAGGATCGGGACTAGGAACACTGAAGCTTTCTTT,CSARIGTRNTEAFF
NA,15,NA,TRBV5-1,TRBJ2-3,TGCGCCAGCCGGGCAGGATCACAGGCCACAGATACGCAGTATTTT,CASRAGSQATDTQYF
TRBD2,15,few,TRBV6-5,TRBJ2-2,TGTGCCATCCGAAGCGGGGGAGCAAACACCGGGGAGCTGTTTTTT,CAIRSGGANTGELFF
NA,14,NA,TRBV11-3,TRBJ1-1,TGTGCCAGCAGCTTAGACAGGGAAGTACCTGAAGCTTTCTTT,CASSLDREVPEAFF
NA,14,NA,TRBV7-2,TRBJ2-1,TGTGCCAGCACAAGAGCGGCGAACTACAATGAGCAGTTCTTC,CASTRAANYNEQFF
NA,15,few,TRBV29-1,TRBJ2-1,TGCAGCGTTGAAGCGACCCACTTACTTAACGACGAGCAGTTCTTC,CSVEATHLLNDEQFF
TRBD1,16,many,TRBV5-1,TRBJ2-3,TGCGCCAGCAGCTTGCCCGGGACAGGGATCACAGATACGCAGTATTTT,CASSLPGTGITDTQYF
NA,11,many,TRBV27,TRBJ2-5,TGTGCCAGCGGAAGGAGGGAGACCCAGTACTTC,CASGRRETQYF
TRBD1,14,NA,TRBV27,TRBJ2-1,TGTGCCAGCAGTTTTTGGGACAGGGACGATGAGCAGTTCTTC,CASSFWDRDDEQFF
TRBD2,16,few,TRBV18,TRBJ2-3,TGTGCCAGCTCACCACGTAGCGGGGGGGCCCCAGATACGCAGTATTTT,CASSPRSGGAPDTQYF
NA,13,NA,TRBV19,TRBJ2-3,TGTGCCAGTAGTACTTCGGGGCCAGATACGCAGTATTTT,CASSTSGPDTQYF
TRBD2,13,few,TRBV20-1,TRBJ2-3,TGCGGGCTAGCGGGGGGCCTGCCAGATACGCAGTATTTT,CGLAGGLPDTQYF
NA,15,few,TRBV5-1,TRBJ2-1,TGCGCCAGCAGCTCGAGGGGGGGCGAAAACAATGAGCAGTTCTTC,CASSSRGGENNEQFF
NA,14,NA,TRBV2,TRBJ1-2,TGTGCCTCTGGGGCACCCCCCAACAACTATGGCTACACCTTC,CASGAPPNNYGYTF
TRBD2,19,once,TRBV6-2/TRBV6-3,TRBJ2-5,TGTGCCAGCTACCCCGTCGGGGTGACTAGCGGGGGCCTCCAAGAGACCCAGTACTTC,CASYPVGVTSGGLQETQYF
TRBD1,15,NA,TRBV12-3/TRBV12-4,TRBJ2-7,TGTGCCAGCAGGGGGGGACAGGGGCGCTCCTACGAGCAGTACTTC,CASRGGQGRSYEQYF
NA,15,few,TRBV18,TRBJ2-5,TGTGCCAGCTCACGTCGACAGGAACGAGGGGTGACCCAGTACTTC,CASSRRQERGVTQYF
NA,17,many,TRBV3-1,TRBJ1-6,TGTGCCAGCAGCCAGAAGGACGGACTCTCCTATAATTCACCCCTCCACTTT,CASSQKDGLSYNSPLHF
TRBD1,15,few,TRBV15,TRBJ1-6,TGTGCCACCAGCAGAAAGGGACAGGGGAATTCACCCCTCCACTTT,CATSRKGQGNSPLHF
TRBD2,20,NA,TRBV4-1,TRBJ2-3,TGCGCCAGCAGCCAAGTGCGACTGCCTTTACCGGGACTAGCAAGGGATACGCAGTATTTT,CASSQVRLPLPGLARDTQYF